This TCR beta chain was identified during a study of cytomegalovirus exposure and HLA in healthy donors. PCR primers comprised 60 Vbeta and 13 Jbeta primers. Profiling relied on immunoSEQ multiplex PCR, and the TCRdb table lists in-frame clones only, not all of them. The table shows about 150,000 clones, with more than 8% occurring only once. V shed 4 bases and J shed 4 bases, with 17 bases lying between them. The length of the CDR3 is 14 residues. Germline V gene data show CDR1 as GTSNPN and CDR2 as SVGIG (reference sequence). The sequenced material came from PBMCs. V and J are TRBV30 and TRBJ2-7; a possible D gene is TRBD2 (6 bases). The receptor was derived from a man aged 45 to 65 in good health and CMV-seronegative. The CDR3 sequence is CAWKRQVGGYEQYF. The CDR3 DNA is TGTGCCTGGAAGAGGCAGGTTGGGGGGTACGAGCAGTACTTC.